This passage covers 31 T cell receptor beta chains from one sample sequenced in a study of blood T cell repertoires in COVID-19. TCRdb keeps only in-frame clones here, not all; method: immunoSEQ multiplex PCR. This sample has about 370,000 clones, with roughly nine tenths found just once. The sequenced sample consisted of peripheral blood. These receptors originate from a young woman with COVID-19, enrolled during active disease.

This clone turned up a few times. This chain connects TRBV10-2 to TRBJ1-1, with D maybe TRBD1 (6 bases). The CDR3 sequence is 12 residues long. Germline V gives CDR1 WSHSY, CDR2 SAAADI. V was pared by 8 bases and J by 2 bases, with 9 bases between. The CDR3 DNA reads TGCGCCAGCGGGACACCCAACACTGAAGCTTTCTTT. Encoded protein: CASGTPNTEAFF.

The V gene is TRBV5-1, the J gene TRBJ2-7; 9 nucleotides agree with TRBD1. This CDR3 region has 15 residues. CDR1 is SGHRS and CDR2 is YFSETQ in the germline V gene. V lost 0 bases and J lost 4; bases outside the gene matches: 5. The CDR3 spells CASSLDRGQFYEQYV. The CDR3 DNA is TGCGCCAGCAGCTTGGACAGGGGGCAATTTTACGAGCAGTACGTC.

The chain joins TRBV27 to TRBJ2-3; 11 bases align to TRBD2. Per germline, CDR1 MNHEY and CDR2 SMNVEV (reference sequence). This CDR3 contains 16 residues. With V trimmed by 4 bases and J by 5 bases, 8 bases remained unmatched. CDR3 DNA sequence: TGTGCCAGCAGTTCTACTAGCGGGGGCTGGTTAGATACGCAGTATTTT. Residues: CASSSTSGGWLDTQYF.

CDR3 in amino acids: CASTNTPGGKDTQYF. Written as DNA, the CDR3 is TGTGCCAGCACCAATACCCCCGGGGGAAAAGATACGCAGTATTTT. V usage is TRBV7-8 and J usage is TRBJ2-3, with TRBD2 as a possible D gene (6 bases). Trimming stripped 7 bases from V and 5 bases from J, with 19 bases between. The CDR3 totals 15 residues. Germline V gives CDR1 SGHVS, CDR2 FQNEAQ. The whole variable domain, remainder taken from reference TRBV7-8 and TRBJ2-3, is GAGVSQSPRYKVAKRGQDVALRCDPISGHVSLFWYQQALGQGPEFLTYFQNEAQLDKSGLPSDRFFAERPEGSVSTLKIQRTQQEDSAVYLCASTNTPGGKDTQYFGPGTRLTVL.

The genes are TRBV4-2 and TRBJ1-1; D possibly corresponds to TRBD1 (6 bases). Germline CDR1 LGHNA, CDR2 YNFKEQ. V was pared by 0 bases and J by 8 bases, with 16 bases between. The CDR3 is made up of 15 amino acids. This chain's CDR3 is CASSQDVRGGLEAFF. Written as DNA, the CDR3 is TGTGCCAGCAGCCAAGATGTACGAGGGGGACTAGAAGCTTTCTTT.

The V and J genes are TRBV7-9 and TRBJ1-6; D gene unclear. CDR1 and CDR2 (germline): SEHNR, FQNEAQ (reference sequence). Trimming took off 1 base at V and 5 bases at J, with 9 bases between the two ends. The CDR3 spans 15 residues. CDR3 protein: CASSLDSLHNSPLHF. The CDR3 DNA sequence: TGTGCCAGCAGCTTAGACAGTCTTCATAATTCACCCCTCCACTTT.

The chain employs TRBV28 and TRBJ1-2, with a possible D match to TRBD1 (5 bases). CDR3 size: 14 residues. V was cut by 4 bases and J by 5 bases, with 14 bases left in between. CDR1 and CDR2 from the germline V gene are MDHEN and SYDVKM. CDR3 DNA: TGTGCCAGCAGTTCTACCAGGGAAGGGTATGGCTACACCTTC. Translation: CASSSTREGYGYTF.

The V call is TRBV27, the J call TRBJ1-5; 11 nucleotides align to TRBD1. Germline V CDR1 and CDR2: MNHEY, SMNVEV (reference sequence). CDR3 length: 14 amino acids. V shed 6 bases and J 4 bases; nucleotides not matched to a gene: 2. The DNA for the CDR3 is TGTGCCAGCAGAGGGACAGGGGGTAATCAGCCCCAGCATTTT. Residues: CASRGTGGNQPQHF.

A few counts support this clone. V is TRBV7-2 and J is TRBJ2-5; 8 bases are shared with TRBD1. CDR3 length equals 14 residues. V was pared by 5 bases and J by 5 bases, with 7 bases of the junction left unmatched. Germline V gene lookup returns CDR1 SGHTA and CDR2 FQGNSA. In DNA form, the CDR3 reads TGTGCCAGCAGCACCCCGACAGGGGTTGAGACCCAGTACTTC. Translating gives CASSTPTGVETQYF.

The chain links TRBV7-9 to TRBJ2-3, with TRBD2 matching over 7 bases. With V trimmed by 1 base and J by 0 bases, 13 bases remained unmatched. Per germline, CDR1 SEHNR and CDR2 FQNEAQ (reference sequence). The CDR3 sequence is 19 residues long. The CDR3 here is CASSLGFVPSGPSTDTQYF. In nucleotides, the CDR3 is TGTGCCAGCAGCTTAGGCTTTGTACCTAGCGGACCTAGCACAGATACGCAGTATTTT. The variable domain in full, with the rest retrieved from reference TRBV7-9 and TRBJ2-3, is DTGVSQNPRHKITKRGQNVTFRCDPISEHNRLYWYRQTLGQGPEFLTYFQNEAQLEKSRLLSDRFSAERPKGSFSTLEIQRTEQGDSAMYLCASSLGFVPSGPSTDTQYFGPGTRLTVL.

About this clone: This sample includes further DNA sequences coding for the same CDR3. The chain carries TRBV7-9 and TRBJ1-1, with D unresolved. The germline V and J ends were trimmed by 2 bases and 2 bases, with 6 bases remaining between them. The CDR3 consists of 13 residues. Germline CDR1 reads SEHNR; CDR2 reads FQNEAQ (reference sequence). The CDR3 DNA sequence: TGTGCCAGCAGCTTATCGGTTAACACTGAAGCTTTCTTT. Translation: CASSLSVNTEAFF.

The chain couples TRBV5-1 to TRBJ2-1; TRBD2 aligns across 12 bases. This CDR3 spans 16 amino acids. Germline V gives CDR1 SGHRS, CDR2 YFSETQ. J lost 8 bases, V lost 0 bases, and 6 bases had no gene match. The CDR3 DNA sequence: TGCGCCAGCAGCTTGGAGTGGCTAGCGGGAGGGGATGAGCAGTTCTTC. Protein sequence: CASSLEWLAGGDEQFF.

The CDR3 protein is CASSFDRGVVWNTEAFF. CDR3 bases: TGTGCCAGTAGTTTCGACAGGGGGGTCGTATGGAACACTGAAGCTTTCTTT. This chain links TRBV19 with TRBJ1-1, with 9 bases that match TRBD1. The CDR3 runs 17 residues. With V trimmed by 5 bases and J by 1 base, 11 bases remained unmatched. The V gene's germline CDR1 is LNHDA and CDR2 SQIVND (reference sequence).

The genes are TRBV25-1 and TRBJ2-1, with D possibly TRBD2 on 6 matching bases. The CDR3 has 15 amino acids. CDR1 and CDR2 from the germline V gene are MGHDK and SYGVNS. Deletions cut 4 bases from V and 2 bases from J, with 12 bases between. CDR3 region: CASSAEGGAYNEQFF. As DNA, the CDR3 is TGTGCCAGCAGTGCCGAGGGAGGCGCCTACAATGAGCAGTTCTTC.

V is TRBV29-1 and J is TRBJ2-7; 10 nucleotides agree with TRBD2. The junction had 7 bases not matched to a gene; V was cut back by 4 bases and J by 4 bases. The CDR3 has 14 amino acids. From germline, CDR1 is SQVTM and CDR2 ANQGSEA. CDR3 sequence reads: CSVALLAGEYEQYF. The CDR3 bases are TGCAGCGTTGCTCTGCTAGCGGGAGAGTACGAGCAGTACTTC.

The chain is built from TRBV6-5 and TRBJ2-2; 8 nucleotides align to TRBD1. J gave up 5 bases and V 5 bases, and 7 bases lay outside the gene matches. CDR3 size: 15 residues. The germline V gene encodes CDR1 MNHEY and CDR2 SVGAGI. The DNA for the CDR3 is TGTGCCAGCAGTCGAACAGGGGGAAGGACCGGGGAGCTGTTTTTT. Residues: CASSRTGGRTGELFF.

This chain joins TRBV11-3 and TRBJ1-2; weak D call: TRBD1 (6 bases). The ends were cut back, 9 bases at V and 2 bases at J, with 13 bases in the middle. This CDR3 is 13 amino acids long. Germline lookup yields CDR1 SGHNT and CDR2 YENEEA. The CDR3 spells CASGRTDNYGYTF. DNA of the CDR3: TGTGCCAGTGGACGGACAGACAACTATGGCTACACCTTC.

The chain employs TRBV5-8 and TRBJ1-5, with 11 positions matching TRBD1. Unmatched junction bases numbered 7, after V lost 1 base and J lost 1 base. The CDR3 has 18 residues. Germline-derived CDR1 and CDR2 are SGHTS and YDEGEE. In nucleotides, the CDR3 is TGTGCCAGCAGCTTGTGGACAGGGGGCAGGGTCAGCAATCAGCCCCAGCATTTT. Translation gives CASSLWTGGRVSNQPQHF.

V usage is TRBV7-2 and J usage is TRBJ2-5; 8 bases match TRBD2. J was trimmed by 1 base and V by 1 base; bases with no gene match: 5. The germline CDR1 and CDR2 sequences are SGHTA and FQGNSA. This CDR3 has 16 amino acids. CDR3 loop: CASSLVSGSTQETQYF. For the CDR3, the DNA is TGTGCCAGCAGCTTAGTCAGCGGGAGCACCCAAGAGACCCAGTACTTC.

The chain links TRBV6-5 to TRBJ2-3, with no clear D. V shed 0 bases and J shed 2 bases, with 6 bases lying between them. The germline V gene encodes CDR1 MNHEY and CDR2 SVGAGI. The CDR3 has 14 residues. CDR3 protein: CASSYSSFTDTQYF. The CDR3 DNA reads TGTGCCAGCAGTTACTCTAGCTTCACAGATACGCAGTATTTT.

V is TRBV7-2 and J is TRBJ2-3; D perhaps matches TRBD2 (7 bases). Germline CDR1 reads SGHTA; CDR2 reads FQGNSA. The length of the CDR3 is 14 residues. The CDR3 DNA reads as TGTGCAGCCCGCCGGGGGGCGAGCACAGATACGCAGTATTTT. As protein: CAARRGASTDTQYF.

The chain links TRBV19 to TRBJ1-3; TRBD1 matches 8 bases. The CDR3 extends over 15 amino acids. Germline CDR1 reads LNHDA; CDR2 reads SQIVND (reference sequence). V trimming: 3 bases; J trimming: 1 base; junction bases outside the gene matches: 2. CDR3 sequence reads: CASSMRQGSGNTIYF. DNA of the CDR3: TGTGCCAGTAGTATGAGACAGGGGTCTGGAAACACCATATATTTT.

This sequence joins TRBV19 and TRBJ2-7; D is unclear. Germline CDR1 and CDR2: LNHDA and SQIVND (reference sequence). Between the trimmed V and J ends, which lost 3 bases and 2 bases, there was a span of 11 bases. This CDR3 spans 14 amino acids. CDR3 nucleotide sequence: TGTGCCAGTAGTATCGGCAGGTATGCCTACGAGCAGTACTTC. It yields the protein CASSIGRYAYEQYF.

The rearrangement links TRBV27 to TRBJ1-4, with D hard to call. This CDR3 has 13 amino acids. In germline, CDR1 is MNHEY, CDR2 SMNVEV (reference sequence). Trimming cost V 3 bases and J 8 bases, with 10 bases left between them. DNA of the CDR3: TGTGCCAGCAGTTTTGGGCGGGGAGAAAAACTGTTTTTT. Its protein product is CASSFGRGEKLFF. Variable domain in full (rest from reference TRBV27 and TRBJ1-4): EAQVTQNPRYLITVTGKKLTVTCSQNMNHEYMSWYRQDPGLGLRQIYYSMNVEVTDKGDVPEGYKVSRKEKRNFPLILESPSPNQTSLYFCASSFGRGEKLFFGSGTQLSVL.

The V gene is TRBV4-1, the J gene TRBJ1-1; D unclear. Germline V gives CDR1 MGHRA, CDR2 YSYEKL. CDR3 length: 13 residues. V was cut by 0 bases and J by 8 bases, with 10 bases left in between. CDR3 loop: CASSQDAFREAFF. Written as DNA, the CDR3 is TGCGCCAGCAGCCAAGACGCTTTCAGGGAAGCTTTCTTT.

In its sample, this clone was seen once. Here the CDR3 DNA reads TGTGCCAGCAGCCCCCAGGGACAGCTGATCTATGGCTACACCTTC. Its translation: CASSPQGQLIYGYTF. The rearrangement joins TRBV5-4 to TRBJ1-2; 7 positions match TRBD1. Germline values: CDR1 SGHNT, CDR2 YYREEE (reference sequence). This CDR3 is 15 amino acids long. The V and J ends lost 4 bases and 4 bases, in that order; junction bases with no gene match: 10.

The CDR3 spells CASSLVFSSTDTQYF. The CDR3 nucleotides read TGTGCCAGCAGCTTAGTCTTTAGCAGCACAGATACGCAGTATTTT. V is TRBV7-9 and J is TRBJ2-3; D uncertain. The V gene lost 1 base and the J gene lost 0 bases, with 8 bases spanning the gap. Germline CDR1 SEHNR, CDR2 FQNEAQ (reference sequence). The CDR3 totals 15 residues.

The chain couples TRBV5-1 to TRBJ1-1, with TRBD1 identical over 10 bases. The V gene end was trimmed by 0 bases and the J gene end by 4 bases; junction bases not matched to a gene: 3. Germline lookup yields CDR1 SGHRS and CDR2 YFSETQ. The CDR3 totals 15 residues. The CDR3 DNA is TGCGCCAGCAGCTTGGGACAGGGGGCGCGCACTGAAGCTTTCTTT. Amino acids: CASSLGQGARTEAFF.

The chain carries TRBV19 and TRBJ2-1; possible D gene TRBD2, 5 bases. The V and J ends lost 4 bases and 5 bases respectively, with 21 bases between them. The CDR3 covers 17 residues. Per germline, CDR1 LNHDA and CDR2 SQIVND (reference sequence). The CDR3, as DNA: TGTGCCAGTAGTAACGGTGGGAGAAGTTCGTCACACAATGAGCAGTTCTTC. Protein product: CASSNGGRSSSHNEQFF.

The CDR3 spells CASSLGGGGAYNEQFF. In nucleotides, the CDR3 is TGTGCCAGCAGCTTAGGCGGCGGGGGGGCCTACAATGAGCAGTTCTTC. V and J are TRBV7-2 and TRBJ2-1; TRBD2 aligns across 9 bases. V lost 1 base to trimming and J lost 2 bases; unmatched junction nucleotides: 3. The CDR3 sequence is 16 residues long. CDR1 and CDR2 from the germline V gene are SGHTA and FQGNSA.

The V and J genes are TRBV3-1 (or the pseudogene TRBV3-2) and TRBJ2-1; 8 bases map to TRBD2. Germline lookup yields CDR1 LGHDT and CDR2 YNNKEL (reference sequence). The V segment lost 3 bases and the J segment 4 bases; nucleotides outside the gene matches: 2. The CDR3 length is 14 residues. CDR3 DNA: TGTGCCAGCAGCCAGACTAGCGAGTACAATGAGCAGTTCTTC. Amino acids: CASSQTSEYNEQFF.